One sample yielded the 9 T cell receptor beta chains listed below, sequenced in a study of cytomegalovirus exposure and HLA in healthy donors. The PCR contained 60 Vbeta and 13 Jbeta primers. The data were produced by immunoSEQ multiplex PCR, yet TCRdb's version contains in-frame clones alone and is incomplete. The sample lists some 140,000 clones, approximately 80% occurring once. The material sequenced was PBMCs. These receptors all stem from a young woman in good health and CMV-seronegative.

The V gene is TRBV10-3, the J gene TRBJ1-2; D unclear. CDR1 ENHRY and CDR2 SYGVKD come from the germline V gene. The V gene lost 6 bases and the J gene lost 0 bases, with 11 bases spanning the gap. CDR3 length: 14 amino acids. CDR3: CAIRVQASNYGYTF. In DNA, the CDR3 is TGTGCCATCAGGGTTCAAGCCTCTAACTATGGCTACACCTTC.

The chain couples TRBV10-3 to TRBJ2-1, with a weak D call TRBD2 (6 bases). The length of the CDR3 is 14 residues. Trimming shortened V by 8 bases and J by 0 bases, and 11 bases separated the two germline ends. CDR1 is ENHRY and CDR2 is SYGVKD in the germline V gene. Written as DNA, the CDR3 is TGTGCCATCGAGTCCGGGAGCTCCTACAATGAGCAGTTCTTC. Amino acid sequence: CAIESGSSYNEQFF.

The chain employs TRBV7-2 and TRBJ2-7, with 7 bases identical to TRBD2. Trimming took 6 bases from V and 7 from J; bases not matched to a gene: 15. The CDR3 consists of 15 residues. Germline loops: CDR1 SGHTA, CDR2 FQGNSA. The CDR3 is CASRRKGGTLGEQYF. The CDR3 DNA sequence: TGTGCCAGCAGGCGGAAGGGAGGGACCCTTGGTGAGCAGTACTTC.

This clone was picked up one time. The CDR3 nucleotides are TGTGCCTGGAGTGTGATAGTGGCAGATACGCAGTATTTT. It specifies CAWSVIVADTQYF. The chain recombines TRBV30 with TRBJ2-3; D gene ambiguous. The CDR3 sequence is 13 residues long. V was shortened by 0 bases and J by 4 bases, with 8 bases between the two germline ends. The germline V gene has CDR1 GTSNPN and CDR2 SVGIG (reference sequence).

Here the CDR3 reads CASSVGGRGYEQYF. CDR3 sequence (DNA): TGTGCCAGCAGTGTTGGCGGGAGGGGCTACGAGCAGTACTTC. This chain joins TRBV6-1 and TRBJ2-5, with 9 bases matching TRBD2. The J call is in doubt because the DNA end fits TRBJ2-7 better. CDR1 MNHNS and CDR2 SASEGT come from the germline V gene. CDR3 length: 14 residues.

The rearrangement joins TRBV30 to TRBJ2-5; D perhaps matches TRBD2 (6 bases). This CDR3 comprises 12 residues. Trimming cost V 2 bases and J 11 bases, with 15 bases left between them. Germline V CDR1 and CDR2: GTSNPN, SVGIG (reference sequence). The CDR3 sequence: CAWSSRPGEQYF. The CDR3 DNA reads as TGTGCCTGGAGTAGCCGGCCGGGAGAGCAGTACTTC.

V gene TRBV5-1 combines with J gene TRBJ2-1; 12 bases map to TRBD2. V lost 3 bases, J lost 7 bases, and 5 bases stayed unmatched. This CDR3 comprises 15 residues. Germline-derived CDR1 and CDR2 are SGHRS and YFSETQ. In DNA, the CDR3 is TGCGCCAGCAGCTCGGTGACTAGCGGGAGTAATGAGCAGTTCTTC. Encoded protein: CASSSVTSGSNEQFF.

Notes on this clone: Other DNA sequences of this sample code for an identical CDR3. The chain links TRBV5-6 to TRBJ2-7; D is possibly TRBD2 (5 bases). The V gene's germline CDR1 is SGHDT and CDR2 YYEEEE. This CDR3 has 12 residues. Trimming left V 2 bases short and J 4 bases short, with 7 bases between. The CDR3 bases are TGTGCCAGCAGCTTCGGACTTTACGAGCAGTACTTC. Translated: CASSFGLYEQYF.

This clone was counted only a few times. The chain uses TRBV5-4 and TRBJ2-3, with TRBD1 matching 12 bases. The CDR3 length is 16 residues. The J segment lost 6 bases and the V segment lost 3 bases, leaving 8 bases of the junction unmatched. Germline V gives CDR1 SGHNT, CDR2 YYREEE (reference sequence). The CDR3 here is CASSSARDRGRDTQYF. The CDR3 DNA reads as TGTGCCAGCAGCTCGGCCCGGGACAGGGGGCGGGATACGCAGTATTTT.